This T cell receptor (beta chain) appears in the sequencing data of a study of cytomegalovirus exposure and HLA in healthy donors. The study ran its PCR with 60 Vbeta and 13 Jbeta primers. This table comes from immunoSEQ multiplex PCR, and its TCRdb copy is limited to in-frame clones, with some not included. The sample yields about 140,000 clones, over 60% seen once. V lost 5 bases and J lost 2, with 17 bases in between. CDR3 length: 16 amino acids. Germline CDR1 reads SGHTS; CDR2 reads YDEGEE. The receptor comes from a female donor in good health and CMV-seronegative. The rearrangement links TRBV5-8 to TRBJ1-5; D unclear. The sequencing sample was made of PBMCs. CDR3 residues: CASRHRGEGGNQPQHF. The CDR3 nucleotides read TGTGCCAGCAGACACCGTGGTGAGGGAGGCAATCAGCCCCAGCATTTT. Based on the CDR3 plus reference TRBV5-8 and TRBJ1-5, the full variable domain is EAGVTQSPTHLIKTRGQQATLRCSPISGHTSVYWYQQALGLGLQFLLWYDEGEERNRGNFPPRFSGRQFPNYSSELNVNALELEDSALYLCASRHRGEGGNQPQHFGDGTRLSIL.